This passage covers 13 T cell receptor beta chains from one sample sequenced in a study of T cell repertoires in cytomegalovirus infection. No antigen has been identified for these receptors. TCRdb redid the calling of the reads with MiXCR, one entry per CDR3 protein. This sample carries roughly 500,000 distinct CDR3 sequences, around 30% of them seen once, and the ten largest clones take about 17%. The material was cultured PBMCs, obtained from culture after CMV antigen stimulation. The receptor set was obtained from a human donor in good health (CMV status not recorded). Some clones in this sample may be carry-over from other donors' samples.

This clonotype was counted between two and nine times. The V call is TRBV27, the J call TRBJ2-2; 8 nucleotides line up with TRBD1. CDR1 is MNHEY and CDR2 is SMNVEV in the germline V gene (reference sequence). CDR3 length equals 14 residues. With 6 bases clipped from V and 4 bases from J, the junction kept 4 bases outside the gene matches. The CDR3 sequence is CASRGTGVTGELFF. The CDR3 DNA sequence: TGTGCCAGCAGAGGGACAGGTGTCACCGGGGAGCTGTTTTTT.

This clonotype was counted only a few times. This chain connects TRBV25-1 to TRBJ2-4; no clear D. The ends were cut back, 5 bases at V and 2 bases at J, with 7 bases in the middle. Germline-derived CDR1 and CDR2 are MGHDK and SYGVNS. The CDR3 consists of 13 residues. In nucleotides, the CDR3 is TGTGCCAGCAGTAAGGGTTCCAAAAACATTCAGTACTTC. Amino acid sequence: CASSKGSKNIQYF. Supplemented by reference TRBV25-1 and TRBJ2-4, the full variable domain reads EADIYQTPRYLVIGTGKKITLECSQTMGHDKMYWYQQDPGMELHLIHYSYGVNSTEKGDLSSESTVSRIRTEHFPLTLESARPSHTSQYLCASSKGSKNIQYFGAGTRLSVL.

This clonotype was counted between two and nine times. The chain is built from TRBV12-3 or TRBV12-4 and TRBJ2-2, with D unresolved. The V end lost 2 bases, the J end lost 7 bases, and 8 bases lay between the germline ends. This CDR3 has 13 residues. CDR3 loop: CASSLRQFGELFF. The CDR3 DNA follows: TGTGCCAGCAGTTTACGGCAATTCGGGGAGCTGTTTTTT.

This clonotype has more than one count but fewer than ten. The chain is built from TRBV6-1 and TRBJ2-3; 7 bases match TRBD1. With 0 bases clipped from V and 5 bases from J, the junction kept 8 bases outside the gene matches. CDR1 and CDR2 from the germline V gene are MNHNS and SASEGT. This CDR3 region has 16 residues. CDR3 DNA sequence: TGTGCCAGCAGTGAAGCCCACGGGACAGTGCTAGATACGCAGTATTTT. Its protein is CASSEAHGTVLDTQYF.

This clonotype showed up just a few times. The J gene is TRBJ2-5, the V gene TRBV6-1; 11 bases match TRBD1. The J segment lost 2 bases and the V segment lost 6 bases, leaving 8 bases of the junction unmatched. Germline V gene sequence: CDR1 MNHNS, CDR2 SASEGT. The CDR3 runs to 16 residues. CDR3 nucleotides: TGTGCCAGCAGGTCCGGACAGGGGGCATCACAAGAGACCCAGTACTTC. It translates to CASRSGQGASQETQYF.

A single count supports this clonotype. This chain connects TRBV19 to TRBJ2-7; possibly TRBD2 for D (5 bases). This CDR3 is 15 amino acids long. V was cut by 5 bases and J by 4 bases, with 18 bases left in between. Looked up from germline, CDR1 is LNHDA and CDR2 is SQIVND (reference sequence). CDR3 coding DNA: TGTGCCAGTAGTCGTTCCCTGACTACCTCGTACGAGCAGTACGTC. As protein: CASSRSLTTSYEQYV.

The sample holds one count of this clonotype. This rearrangement joins TRBV30 to TRBJ1-1, with TRBD1 as a possible D gene (6 bases). V was shortened by 3 bases and J by 1 base, with 12 bases between the two germline ends. Germline CDR1 and CDR2: GTSNPN and SVGIG (reference sequence). The CDR3 has 14 residues. The CDR3 loop is CAWRKTGANTEAFF. As DNA, the CDR3 is TGTGCCTGGAGAAAGACAGGAGCGAACACTGAAGCTTTCTTT.

The chain is built from TRBV19 and TRBJ2-3, with 12 bases identical to TRBD2. Germline V gene sequence: CDR1 LNHDA, CDR2 SQIVND (reference sequence). The CDR3 runs 17 residues. Trimming removed 2 bases from V and 3 bases from J; junction bases left unmatched: 6. This CDR3 reads CASSIMGLAGGTDTQYF. As DNA, the CDR3 is TGTGCCAGTAGTATAATGGGACTAGCGGGCGGAACAGATACGCAGTATTTT.

This clonotype occurred a few times. CDR3 loop: CAISESTRGGSTDTQYF. The CDR3 region has the DNA TGTGCCATCAGTGAGTCGACTAGAGGGGGGAGCACAGATACGCAGTATTTT. The chain has TRBV10-3 and TRBJ2-3; tentatively, D is TRBD1 or TRBD2 (6 bases each). The V and J ends lost 0 bases and 0 bases respectively, with 13 bases between them. This CDR3 has 17 amino acids. Germline loops: CDR1 ENHRY, CDR2 SYGVKD.

The rearrangement uses TRBV28 and TRBJ2-5, with a possible D match to TRBD2 (6 bases). This CDR3 contains 16 residues. Trimming took off 2 bases at V and 2 bases at J, with 15 bases between the two ends. CDR1 and CDR2 (germline): MDHEN, SYDVKM. DNA for the CDR3: TGTGCCAGCAGTTTAATTTGGGGGGAGCGTCAAGAGACCCAGTACTTC. The encoded protein is CASSLIWGERQETQYF.

The chain links TRBV20-1 to TRBJ2-3; 10 bases align to TRBD2. Losses at the gene ends were 6 bases for V and 4 bases for J; bases not matched to a gene: 16. Germline lookup yields CDR1 DFQATT and CDR2 SNEGSKA (reference sequence). The CDR3 has 17 amino acids. The CDR3 bases are TGCAGTGCCACCGTTATAGCTAGCGGGAGAGCGTCAGATACGCAGTATTTT. Translating it yields CSATVIASGRASDTQYF.

J is TRBJ1-1 and V is TRBV4-1; D is undetermined. The V gene lost 0 bases and the J gene lost 0 bases, with 14 bases spanning the gap. Germline CDR1 is MGHRA and CDR2 is YSYEKL. The CDR3 runs 17 residues. CDR3 loop: CASSQDPYGSLNTEAFF. The CDR3 nucleotides read TGCGCCAGCAGCCAAGACCCTTATGGGAGTCTGAACACTGAAGCTTTCTTT.

In the case of this clonotype: Possible read error: a much larger clone is one base away. V gene TRBV7-2 combines with J gene TRBJ2-3; possible D gene TRBD2, 5 bases. This CDR3 is 15 amino acids long. The germline V and J ends were trimmed by 5 bases and 5 bases, with 17 bases remaining between them. Per germline, CDR1 SGHTA and CDR2 FQGNSA. CDR3: CASSLRSRGQDTQYF. The CDR3 DNA is TGTGCCAGCAGCCTACGGAGTAGAGGGCAAGATACGCAGTATTTT.